A selection of T cell receptor beta chains follows, all from one sample in a study of PD-L1 blockade in urothelial cancer. Assay: immunoSEQ multiplex PCR; the TCRdb copy retains only in-frame clones and omits some. This table has under 50,000 clones, 80% to 85% appearing once. Sample: PBMCs, taken around atezolizumab (anti-PD-L1) treatment. These receptors all come from a man aged 45-65 years with urothelial cancer. The CDR3 runs from the conserved cysteine through the conserved F or W. Each record gives: clone size, J gene, V gene, CDR3 protein. Some rows have no size entry. The others give once, few or many, or a class for an expanded clone.

size: .
J: TRBJ2-4
V: TRBV2
CDR3: CASSDGLVNPLAKNIQYF

size: once
J: TRBJ2-3
V: TRBV7-9
CDR3: CASSPPSGGTDTQYF

size: .
J: TRBJ2-3
V: TRBV2
CDR3: CASNLGQGYTDTQYF

size: .
J: TRBJ2-5
V: TRBV4-1
CDR3: CASSQEPGKETQYF

size: .
J: TRBJ1-1
V: TRBV7-8
CDR3: CASRQGWGTEAFF

size: .
J: TRBJ2-7
V: TRBV19
CDR3: CASSNLYEQYF

size: .
J: TRBJ2-3
V: TRBV10-1
CDR3: CASSDVGGSTDTQYF

size: .
J: TRBJ1-2
V: TRBV28
CDR3: CASSFDGTANYGYTF

size: .
J: TRBJ1-5
V: TRBV7-2
CDR3: CASSLARQENQPQHF

size: .
J: TRBJ1-1
V: TRBV18
CDR3: CASSPLVGRTEAFF

size: few
J: TRBJ1-5
V: TRBV7-9
CDR3: CASSTYNQPQHF

size: .
J: TRBJ2-3
V: TRBV25-1
CDR3: CASSDNQRDTQYF

size: .
J: TRBJ2-3
V: TRBV7-6
CDR3: CASSSLAGEGDTQYF

size: few
J: TRBJ1-1
V: TRBV2
CDR3: CASIKDRTTLEAFF

size: .
J: TRBJ1-1
V: TRBV6-6
CDR3: CASPYDRNSEAFF

size: .
J: TRBJ2-1
V: TRBV10-1
CDR3: CASSDPGTSNGNEQFF

size: once
J: TRBJ2-2
V: TRBV10-1
CDR3: CATTRNLNTGELFF

size: few
J: TRBJ2-1
V: TRBV19
CDR3: CASRSLGGNEQFF

size: .
J: TRBJ2-3
V: TRBV6-5
CDR3: CASSSAGGGTDTQYF

size: .
J: TRBJ2-1
V: TRBV28
CDR3: CASTLRQGVYNEQFF

size: .
J: TRBJ2-1
V: TRBV30
CDR3: CAWSVLAGPPSYNEQFF

size: .
J: TRBJ1-4
V: TRBV30
CDR3: CAWSVSDRANEKLFF

size: .
J: TRBJ1-1
V: TRBV18
CDR3: CASSLRTGSMNTEAFF

size: .
J: TRBJ1-4
V: TRBV7-9
CDR3: CASSFPTGGEKLFF

size: .
J: TRBJ2-3
V: TRBV18
CDR3: CASSPDGTSVDTQYF

size: .
J: TRBJ2-5
V: TRBV19
CDR3: CASSLVSQETQYF

size: .
J: TRBJ1-2
V: TRBV18
CDR3: CASSPDRDNYGYTF

size: .
J: TRBJ1-1
V: TRBV4-1
CDR3: CASSQKPGQLNTEAFF

size: .
J: TRBJ1-2
V: TRBV18
CDR3: CASSPGDRLSYGYTF